This paragraph reports one TCR beta chain. The sample is drawn from a study of blood T cell repertoires in COVID-19. The CDR3 runs 15 residues. The J segment lost 6 bases and the V segment lost 2 bases, leaving 6 bases of the junction unmatched. Germline CDR1 reads SGHTA; CDR2 reads FQGNSA. Data came from immunoSEQ multiplex PCR; TCRdb stores just in-frame clones and leaves some out. The sample lists some 200,000 clones, around 90% occurring once. Sequenced sample: peripheral blood. The gene calls are TRBV7-2 and TRBJ2-7, with 11 bases aligning to TRBD1. This clonotype originated in a man under 40 with acute or convalescent COVID-19. CDR3 sequence: CASSLKIGQGAEQYF. The CDR3 DNA is TGTGCCAGCAGCTTAAAAATCGGACAGGGGGCCGAGCAGTACTTC.